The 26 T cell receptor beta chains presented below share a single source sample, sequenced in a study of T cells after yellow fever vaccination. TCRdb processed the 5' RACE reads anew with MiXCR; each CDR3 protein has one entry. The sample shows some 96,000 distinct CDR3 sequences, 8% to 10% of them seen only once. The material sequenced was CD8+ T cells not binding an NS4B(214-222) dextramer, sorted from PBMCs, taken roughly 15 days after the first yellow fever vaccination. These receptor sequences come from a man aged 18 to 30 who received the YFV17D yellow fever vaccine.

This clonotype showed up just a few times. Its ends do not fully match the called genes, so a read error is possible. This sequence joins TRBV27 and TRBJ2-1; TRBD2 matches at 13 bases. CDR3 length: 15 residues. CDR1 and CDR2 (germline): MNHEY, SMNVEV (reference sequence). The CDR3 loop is CASSERGLAGFEEFF. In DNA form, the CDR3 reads TGTGCCAGCAGTGAAAGGGGACTAGCGGGGTTTGAGGAGTTCTTC.

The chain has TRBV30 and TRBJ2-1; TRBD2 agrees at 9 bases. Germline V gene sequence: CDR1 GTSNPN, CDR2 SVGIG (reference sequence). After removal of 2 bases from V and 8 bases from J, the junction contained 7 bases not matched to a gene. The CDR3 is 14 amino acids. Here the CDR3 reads CAWSSSGGYDEQFF. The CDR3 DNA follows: TGTGCCTGGAGTAGCAGCGGGGGGTACGATGAGCAGTTCTTC. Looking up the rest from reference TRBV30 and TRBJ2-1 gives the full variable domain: SQTIHQWPATLVQPVGSPLSLECTVEGTSNPNLYWYRQAAGRGLQLLFYSVGIGQISSEVPQNLSASRPQDRQFILSSKKLLLSDSGFYLCAWSSSGGYDEQFFGPGTRLTVL.

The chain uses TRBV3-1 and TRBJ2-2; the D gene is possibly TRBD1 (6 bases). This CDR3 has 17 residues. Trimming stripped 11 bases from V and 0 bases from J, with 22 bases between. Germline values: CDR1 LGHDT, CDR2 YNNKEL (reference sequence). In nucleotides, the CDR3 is TGTGCCTGCTCCCATATAAGGGACACCTCGAACACCGGGGAGCTGTTTTTT. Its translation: CACSHIRDTSNTGELFF.

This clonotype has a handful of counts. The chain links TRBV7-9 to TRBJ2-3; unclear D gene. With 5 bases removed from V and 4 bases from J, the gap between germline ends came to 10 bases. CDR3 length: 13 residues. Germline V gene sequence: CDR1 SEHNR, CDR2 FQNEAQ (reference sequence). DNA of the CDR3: TGTGCCAGCAGCCCTCGGACCTCAGATACGCAGTATTTT. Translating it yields CASSPRTSDTQYF.

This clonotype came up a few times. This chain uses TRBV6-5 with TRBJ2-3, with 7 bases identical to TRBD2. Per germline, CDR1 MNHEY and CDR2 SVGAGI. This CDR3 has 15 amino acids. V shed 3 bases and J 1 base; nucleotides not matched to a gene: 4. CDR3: CASSYEAGGTDTQYF. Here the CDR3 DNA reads TGTGCCAGCAGTTATGAGGCGGGGGGCACAGATACGCAGTATTTT.

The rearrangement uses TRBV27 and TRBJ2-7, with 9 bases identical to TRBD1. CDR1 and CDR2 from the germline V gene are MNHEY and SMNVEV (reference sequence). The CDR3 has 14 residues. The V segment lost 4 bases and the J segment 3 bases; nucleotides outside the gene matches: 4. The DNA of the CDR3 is TGTGCCAGCAGTTGGGGACAGGGCTTCTACGAGCAGTACTTC. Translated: CASSWGQGFYEQYF.

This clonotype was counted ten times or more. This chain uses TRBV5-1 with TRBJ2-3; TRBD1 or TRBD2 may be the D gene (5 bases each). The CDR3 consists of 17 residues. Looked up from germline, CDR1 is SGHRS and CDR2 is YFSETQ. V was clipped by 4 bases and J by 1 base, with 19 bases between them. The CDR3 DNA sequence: TGCGCCAGCAGCGTGACGACAGTTGGGGGTCGCACAGATACGCAGTATTTT. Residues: CASSVTTVGGRTDTQYF. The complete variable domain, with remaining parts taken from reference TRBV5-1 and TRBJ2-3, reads KAGVTQTPRYLIKTRGQQVTLSCSPISGHRSVSWYQQTPGQGLQFLFEYFSETQRNKGNFPGRFSGRQFSNSRSEMNVSTLELGDSALYLCASSVTTVGGRTDTQYFGPGTRLTVL.

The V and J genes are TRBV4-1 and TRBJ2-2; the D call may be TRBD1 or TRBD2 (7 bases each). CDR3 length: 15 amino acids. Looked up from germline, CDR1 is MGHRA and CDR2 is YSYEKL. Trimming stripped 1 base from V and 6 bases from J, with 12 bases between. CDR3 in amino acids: CASSQGQGGAGELFF. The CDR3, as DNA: TGCGCCAGCAGCCAAGGACAGGGAGGGGCCGGGGAGCTGTTTTTT.

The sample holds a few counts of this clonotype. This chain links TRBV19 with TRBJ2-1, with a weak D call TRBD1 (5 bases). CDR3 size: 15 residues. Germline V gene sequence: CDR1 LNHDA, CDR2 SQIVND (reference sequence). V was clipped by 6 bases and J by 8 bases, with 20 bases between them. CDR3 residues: CASSQGAGKGDEQFF. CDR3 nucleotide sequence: TGTGCCAGTAGCCAGGGTGCAGGGAAAGGGGATGAGCAGTTCTTC. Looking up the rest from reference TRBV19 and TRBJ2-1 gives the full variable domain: DGGITQSPKYLFRKEGQNVTLSCEQNLNHDAMYWYRQDPGQGLRLIYYSQIVNDFQKGDIAEGYSVSREKKESFPLTVTSAQKNPTAFYLCASSQGAGKGDEQFFGPGTRLTVL.

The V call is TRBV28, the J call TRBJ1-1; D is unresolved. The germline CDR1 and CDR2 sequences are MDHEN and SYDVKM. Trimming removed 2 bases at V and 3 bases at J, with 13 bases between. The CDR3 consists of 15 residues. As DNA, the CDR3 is TGTGCCAGCAGTTTAGTGAGTATCGGAGACACTGAAGCTTTCTTT. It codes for CASSLVSIGDTEAFF.

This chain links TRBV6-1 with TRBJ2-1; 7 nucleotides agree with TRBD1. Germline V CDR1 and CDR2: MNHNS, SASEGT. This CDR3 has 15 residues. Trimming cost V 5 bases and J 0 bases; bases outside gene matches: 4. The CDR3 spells CASSRDSSSYNEQFF. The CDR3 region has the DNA TGTGCCAGCAGTAGGGACAGCAGCTCCTACAATGAGCAGTTCTTC.

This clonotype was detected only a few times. As DNA, the CDR3 is TGTGCCAGCAGCTCGGCCGAAAAATCCCAGGGGGCCTACGAGCAGTACTTC. It yields the protein CASSSAEKSQGAYEQYF. V gene TRBV7-8 combines with J gene TRBJ2-7, with TRBD1 identical over 7 bases. The ends lost 4 bases at V and 2 bases at J; junction bases unmatched: 14. CDR3 length: 17 amino acids. Per the germline V gene, CDR1 is SGHVS and CDR2 is FQNEAQ. Variable domain in full (rest from reference TRBV7-8 and TRBJ2-7): GAGVSQSPRYKVAKRGQDVALRCDPISGHVSLFWYQQALGQGPEFLTYFQNEAQLDKSGLPSDRFFAERPEGSVSTLKIQRTQQEDSAVYLCASSSAEKSQGAYEQYFGPGTRLTVT.

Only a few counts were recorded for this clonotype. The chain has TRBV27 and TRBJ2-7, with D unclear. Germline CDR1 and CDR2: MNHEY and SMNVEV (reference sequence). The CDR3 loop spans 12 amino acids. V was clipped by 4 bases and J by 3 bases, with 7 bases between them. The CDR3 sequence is CASSSNSYEQYF. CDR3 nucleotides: TGTGCCAGCAGTTCAAACAGCTACGAGCAGTACTTC.

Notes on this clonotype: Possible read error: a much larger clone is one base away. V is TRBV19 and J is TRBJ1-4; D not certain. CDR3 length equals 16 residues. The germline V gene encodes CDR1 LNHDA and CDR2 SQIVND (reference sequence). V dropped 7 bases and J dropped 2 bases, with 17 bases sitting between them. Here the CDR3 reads CASKSDLGRTNEKLFF. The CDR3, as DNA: TGTGCCAGTAAATCCGACCTAGGGCGGACTAATGAAAAACTGTTTTTT. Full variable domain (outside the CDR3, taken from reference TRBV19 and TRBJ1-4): DGGITQSPKYLFRKEGQNVTLSCEQNLNHDAMYWYRQDPGQGLRLIYYSQIVNDFQKGDIAEGYSVSREKKESFPLTVTSAQKNPTAFYLCASKSDLGRTNEKLFFGSGTQLSVL.

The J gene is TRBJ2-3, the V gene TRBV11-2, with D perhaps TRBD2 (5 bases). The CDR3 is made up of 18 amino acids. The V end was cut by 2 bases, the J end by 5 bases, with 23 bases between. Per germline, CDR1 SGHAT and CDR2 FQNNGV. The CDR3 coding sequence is TGTGCCAGCAGCTTACGGGGTTCGGATCGATACTTTGGAGATACGCAGTATTTT. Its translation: CASSLRGSDRYFGDTQYF.

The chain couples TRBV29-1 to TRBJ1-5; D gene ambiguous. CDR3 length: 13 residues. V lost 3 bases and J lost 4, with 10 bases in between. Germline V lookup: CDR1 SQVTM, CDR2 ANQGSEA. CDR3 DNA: TGCAGCGTTGACCAAGGGCCTAATCAGCCCCAGCATTTT. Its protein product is CSVDQGPNQPQHF.

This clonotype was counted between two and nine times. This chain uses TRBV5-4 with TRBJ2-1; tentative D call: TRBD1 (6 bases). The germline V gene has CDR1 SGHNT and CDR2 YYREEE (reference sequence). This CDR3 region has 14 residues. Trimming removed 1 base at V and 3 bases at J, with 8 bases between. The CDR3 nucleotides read TGTGCCAGCAGCTTGCAGGGGTACTACAATGAGCAGTTCTTC. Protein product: CASSLQGYYNEQFF.

This CDR3 reads CASSSDRGDQPQHF. The CDR3 DNA reads as TGTGCCAGCAGCTCGGACAGGGGGGACCAGCCCCAGCATTTT. The chain combines TRBV12-3 or TRBV12-4 with TRBJ1-5, with 10 bases identical to TRBD1. This CDR3 is 14 amino acids long. The V segment lost 6 bases and the J segment 7 bases; nucleotides outside the gene matches: 6.

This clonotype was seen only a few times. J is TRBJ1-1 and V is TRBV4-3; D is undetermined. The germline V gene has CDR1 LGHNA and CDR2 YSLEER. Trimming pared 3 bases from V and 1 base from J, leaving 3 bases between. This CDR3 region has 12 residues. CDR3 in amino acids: CASSHSNTEAFF. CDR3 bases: TGCGCCAGCAGCCATTCGAACACTGAAGCTTTCTTT.

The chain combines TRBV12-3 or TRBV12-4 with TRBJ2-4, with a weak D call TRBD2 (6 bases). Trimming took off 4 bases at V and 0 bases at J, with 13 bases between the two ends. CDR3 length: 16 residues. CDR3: CASSSDSGLAKNIQYF. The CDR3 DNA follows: TGTGCCAGCAGTTCGGATAGCGGCTTAGCCAAAAACATTCAGTACTTC.

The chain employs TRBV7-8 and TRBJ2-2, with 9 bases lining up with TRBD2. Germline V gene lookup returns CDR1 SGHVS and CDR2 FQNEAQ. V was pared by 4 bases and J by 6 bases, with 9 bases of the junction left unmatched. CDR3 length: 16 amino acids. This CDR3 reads CASSSPETSGAGELFF. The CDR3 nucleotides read TGTGCCAGCAGCTCTCCGGAGACTAGCGGTGCCGGGGAGCTGTTTTTT.

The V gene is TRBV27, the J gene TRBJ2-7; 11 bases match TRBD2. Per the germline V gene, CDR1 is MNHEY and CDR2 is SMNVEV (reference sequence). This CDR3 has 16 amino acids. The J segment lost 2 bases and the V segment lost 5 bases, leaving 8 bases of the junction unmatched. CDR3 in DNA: TGTGCCAGCAGTCCCTTCTCTAGCGGGGGGACCTACGAGCAGTACTTC. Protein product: CASSPFSSGGTYEQYF.

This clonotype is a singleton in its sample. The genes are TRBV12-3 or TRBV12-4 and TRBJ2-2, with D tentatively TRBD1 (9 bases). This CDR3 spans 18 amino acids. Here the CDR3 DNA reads TGTACCTGCAGTTTCCTCGGGGGGGACAGGGCGAACACCGGGGAGCTGTTTTTT. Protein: CTCSFLGGDRANTGELFF.

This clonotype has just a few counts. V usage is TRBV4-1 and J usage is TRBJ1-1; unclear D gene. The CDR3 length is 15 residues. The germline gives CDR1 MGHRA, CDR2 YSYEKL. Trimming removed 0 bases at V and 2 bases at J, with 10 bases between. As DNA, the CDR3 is TGCGCCAGCAGCCAAGATAACCTTGGTAACACTGAAGCTTTCTTT. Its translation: CASSQDNLGNTEAFF.

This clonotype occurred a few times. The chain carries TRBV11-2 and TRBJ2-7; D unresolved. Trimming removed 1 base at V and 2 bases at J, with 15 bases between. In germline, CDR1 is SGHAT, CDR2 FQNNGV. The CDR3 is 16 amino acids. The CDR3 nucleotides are TGTGCCAGCAGCTTAGGAACACTTTTCAAAGCCTACGAGCAGTACTTC. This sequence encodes CASSLGTLFKAYEQYF.

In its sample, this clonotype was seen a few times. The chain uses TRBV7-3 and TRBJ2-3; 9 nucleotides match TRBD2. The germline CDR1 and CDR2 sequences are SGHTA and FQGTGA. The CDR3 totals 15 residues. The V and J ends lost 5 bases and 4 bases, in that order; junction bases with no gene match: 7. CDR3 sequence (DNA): TGTGCCAGCAGCGATAGCGGGGGCGATCCAGATACGCAGTATTTT. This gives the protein CASSDSGGDPDTQYF.